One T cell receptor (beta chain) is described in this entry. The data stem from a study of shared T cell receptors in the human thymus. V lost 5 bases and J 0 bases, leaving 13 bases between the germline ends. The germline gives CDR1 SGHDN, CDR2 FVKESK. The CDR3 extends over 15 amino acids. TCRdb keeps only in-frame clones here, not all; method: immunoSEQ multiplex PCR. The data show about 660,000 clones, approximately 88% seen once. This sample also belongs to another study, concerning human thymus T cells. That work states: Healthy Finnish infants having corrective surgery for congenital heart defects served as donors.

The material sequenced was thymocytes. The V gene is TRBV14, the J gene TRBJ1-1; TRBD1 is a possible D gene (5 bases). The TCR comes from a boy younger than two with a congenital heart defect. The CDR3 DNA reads TGTGCCAGCAGCGCGCGAGGACACCTGAACACTGAAGCTTTCTTT. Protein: CASSARGHLNTEAFF.